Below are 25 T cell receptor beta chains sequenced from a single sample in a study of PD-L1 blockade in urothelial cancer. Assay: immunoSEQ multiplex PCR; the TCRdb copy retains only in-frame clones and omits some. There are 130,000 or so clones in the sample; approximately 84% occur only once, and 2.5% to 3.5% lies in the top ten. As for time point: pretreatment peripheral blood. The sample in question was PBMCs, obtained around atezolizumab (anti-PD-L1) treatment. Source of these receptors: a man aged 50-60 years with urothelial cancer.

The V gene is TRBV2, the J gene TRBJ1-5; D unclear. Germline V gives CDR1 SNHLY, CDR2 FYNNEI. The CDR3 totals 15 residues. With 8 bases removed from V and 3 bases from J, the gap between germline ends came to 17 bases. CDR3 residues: CASRREAHYNQPQHF. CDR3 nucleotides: TGTGCCAGCCGCCGGGAGGCCCATTACAATCAGCCCCAGCATTTT. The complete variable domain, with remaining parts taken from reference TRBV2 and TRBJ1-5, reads EPEVTQTPSHQVTQMGQEVILRCVPISNHLYFYWYRQILGQKVEFLVSFYNNEISEKSEIFDDQFSVERPDGSNFTLKIRSTKLEDSAMYFCASRREAHYNQPQHFGDGTRLSIL.

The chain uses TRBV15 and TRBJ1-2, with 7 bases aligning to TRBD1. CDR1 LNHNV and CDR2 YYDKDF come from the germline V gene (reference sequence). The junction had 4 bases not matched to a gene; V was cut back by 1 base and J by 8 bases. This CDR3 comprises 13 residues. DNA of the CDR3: TGTGCCACCAGCAGAGGAGGGGGCTGGGGCTACACCTTC. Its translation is CATSRGGGWGYTF.

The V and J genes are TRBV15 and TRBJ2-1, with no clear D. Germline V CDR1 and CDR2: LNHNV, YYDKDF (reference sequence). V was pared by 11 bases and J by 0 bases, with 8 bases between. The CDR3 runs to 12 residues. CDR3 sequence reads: CASSRSYNEQFF. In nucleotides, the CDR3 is TGTGCCTCGTCCCGCTCCTACAATGAGCAGTTCTTC.

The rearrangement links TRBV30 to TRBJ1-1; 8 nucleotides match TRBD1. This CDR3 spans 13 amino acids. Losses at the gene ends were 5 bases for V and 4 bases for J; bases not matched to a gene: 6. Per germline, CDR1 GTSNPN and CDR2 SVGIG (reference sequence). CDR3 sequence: CAWGRGLGTEAFF. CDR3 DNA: TGTGCCTGGGGCAGGGGGCTGGGCACTGAAGCTTTCTTT.

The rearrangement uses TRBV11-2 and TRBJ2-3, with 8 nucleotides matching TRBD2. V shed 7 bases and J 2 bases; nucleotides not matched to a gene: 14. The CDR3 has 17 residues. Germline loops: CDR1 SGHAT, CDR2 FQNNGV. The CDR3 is CASTLSGGRASTDTQYF. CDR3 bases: TGTGCCAGCACTCTCTCGGGGGGGAGGGCATCCACAGATACGCAGTATTTT.

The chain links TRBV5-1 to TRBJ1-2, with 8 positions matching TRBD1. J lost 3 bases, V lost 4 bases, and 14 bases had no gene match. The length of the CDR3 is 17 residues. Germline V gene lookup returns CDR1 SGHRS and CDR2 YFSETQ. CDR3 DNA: TGCGCCAGCAGCGGCCCGGCGGGCAGGGGGCGCGACTATGGCTACACCTTC. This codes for CASSGPAGRGRDYGYTF. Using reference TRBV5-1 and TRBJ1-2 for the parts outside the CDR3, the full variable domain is KAGVTQTPRYLIKTRGQQVTLSCSPISGHRSVSWYQQTPGQGLQFLFEYFSETQRNKGNFPGRFSGRQFSNSRSEMNVSTLELGDSALYLCASSGPAGRGRDYGYTFGSGTRLTVV.

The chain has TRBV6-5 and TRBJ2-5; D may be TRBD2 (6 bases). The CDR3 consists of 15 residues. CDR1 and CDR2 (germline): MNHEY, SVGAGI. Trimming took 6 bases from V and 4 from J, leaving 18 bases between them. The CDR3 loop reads CASRDPRTIRETQYF. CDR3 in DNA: TGTGCCAGCAGGGACCCCCGGACTATTCGAGAGACCCAGTACTTC.

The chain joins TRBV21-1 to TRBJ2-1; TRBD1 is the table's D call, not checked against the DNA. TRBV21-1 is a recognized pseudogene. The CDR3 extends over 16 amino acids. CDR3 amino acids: CASSKYRTGGQDEQFF. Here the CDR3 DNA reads TGTGCCAGCAGCAAATACCGGACAGGGGGCCAAGATGAGCAGTTCTTC.

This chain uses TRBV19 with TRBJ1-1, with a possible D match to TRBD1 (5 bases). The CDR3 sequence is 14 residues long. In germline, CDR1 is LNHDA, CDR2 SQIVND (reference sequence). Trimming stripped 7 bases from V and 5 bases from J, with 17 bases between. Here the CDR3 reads CASTVMGGWTEAFF. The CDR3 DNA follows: TGTGCCAGTACAGTGATGGGGGGTTGGACTGAAGCTTTCTTT.

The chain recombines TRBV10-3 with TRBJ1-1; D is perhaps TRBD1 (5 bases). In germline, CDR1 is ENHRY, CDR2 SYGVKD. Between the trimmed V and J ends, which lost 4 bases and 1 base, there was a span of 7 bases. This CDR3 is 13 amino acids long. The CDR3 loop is CAISATGNTEAFF. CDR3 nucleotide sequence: TGTGCCATCAGTGCCACAGGGAACACTGAAGCTTTCTTT.

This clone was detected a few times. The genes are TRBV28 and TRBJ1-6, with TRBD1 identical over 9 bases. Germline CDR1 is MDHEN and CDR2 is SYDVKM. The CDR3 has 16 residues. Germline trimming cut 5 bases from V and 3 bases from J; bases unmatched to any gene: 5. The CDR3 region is CASSGDRDYYNSPLHF. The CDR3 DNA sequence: TGTGCCAGCAGTGGGGACAGGGACTACTATAATTCACCCCTCCACTTT.

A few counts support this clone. CDR3 region: CASSRQGWLNTEAFF. In DNA form, the CDR3 reads TGTGCCAGTAGTAGACAGGGGTGGTTGAACACTGAAGCTTTCTTT. V gene TRBV19 combines with J gene TRBJ1-1; the match to TRBD1 covers 8 bases. This CDR3 region has 15 residues. V shed 4 bases and J 0 bases; nucleotides not matched to a gene: 4. CDR1 is LNHDA, CDR2 SQIVND, per germline (reference sequence). Looking up the rest from reference TRBV19 and TRBJ1-1 gives the full variable domain: DGGITQSPKYLFRKEGQNVTLSCEQNLNHDAMYWYRQDPGQGLRLIYYSQIVNDFQKGDIAEGYSVSREKKESFPLTVTSAQKNPTAFYLCASSRQGWLNTEAFFGQGTRLTVV.

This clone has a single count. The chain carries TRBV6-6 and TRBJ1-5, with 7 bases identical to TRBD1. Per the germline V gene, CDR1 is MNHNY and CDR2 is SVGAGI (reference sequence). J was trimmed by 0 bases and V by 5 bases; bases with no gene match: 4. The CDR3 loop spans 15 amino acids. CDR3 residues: CASSGQDYSNQPQHF. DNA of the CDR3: TGTGCCAGCAGTGGACAGGATTATAGCAATCAGCCCCAGCATTTT.

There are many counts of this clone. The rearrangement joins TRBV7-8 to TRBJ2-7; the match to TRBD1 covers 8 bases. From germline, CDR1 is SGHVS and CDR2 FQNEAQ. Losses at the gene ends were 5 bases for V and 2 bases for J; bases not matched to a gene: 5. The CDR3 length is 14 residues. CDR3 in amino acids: CASSQLQGAYEQYF. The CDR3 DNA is TGTGCCAGCAGCCAATTACAGGGGGCCTACGAGCAGTACTTC.

For the CDR3, the DNA is TGTGCCAGCAGCTTAGGGGTCGGACAGGGCTACACCTTC. Amino acid sequence: CASSLGVGQGYTF. The chain employs TRBV7-9 and TRBJ1-2; tentative D call: TRBD1 (6 bases). V lost 1 base, J lost 8 bases, and 11 bases lay in between. The germline CDR1 and CDR2 sequences are SEHNR and FQNEAQ (reference sequence). The CDR3 has 13 amino acids. The full variable domain, completed using reference TRBV7-9 and TRBJ1-2, is DTGVSQNPRHKITKRGQNVTFRCDPISEHNRLYWYRQTLGQGPEFLTYFQNEAQLEKSRLLSDRFSAERPKGSFSTLEIQRTEQGDSAMYLCASSLGVGQGYTFGSGTRLTVV.

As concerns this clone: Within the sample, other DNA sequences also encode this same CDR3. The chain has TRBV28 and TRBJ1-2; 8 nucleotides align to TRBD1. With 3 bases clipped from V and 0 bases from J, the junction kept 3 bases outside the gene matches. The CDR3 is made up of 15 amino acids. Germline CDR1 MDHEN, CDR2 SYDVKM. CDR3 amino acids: CASSFPTGANYGYTF. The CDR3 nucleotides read TGTGCCAGCAGTTTTCCGACAGGGGCTAACTATGGCTACACCTTC.

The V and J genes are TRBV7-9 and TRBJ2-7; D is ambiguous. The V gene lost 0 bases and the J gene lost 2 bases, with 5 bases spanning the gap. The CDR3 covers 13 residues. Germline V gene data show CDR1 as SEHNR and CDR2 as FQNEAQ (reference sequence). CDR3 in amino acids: CASSLAETYEQYF. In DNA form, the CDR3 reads TGTGCCAGCAGCTTAGCAGAGACCTACGAGCAGTACTTC.

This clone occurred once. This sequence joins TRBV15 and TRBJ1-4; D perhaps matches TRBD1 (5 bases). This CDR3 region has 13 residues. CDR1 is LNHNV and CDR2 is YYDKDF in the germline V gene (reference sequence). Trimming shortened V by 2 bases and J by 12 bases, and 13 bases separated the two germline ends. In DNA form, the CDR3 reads TGTGCCACCAGCAGATGGGGGGAGGTGGAACTGTTTTTT. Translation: CATSRWGEVELFF.

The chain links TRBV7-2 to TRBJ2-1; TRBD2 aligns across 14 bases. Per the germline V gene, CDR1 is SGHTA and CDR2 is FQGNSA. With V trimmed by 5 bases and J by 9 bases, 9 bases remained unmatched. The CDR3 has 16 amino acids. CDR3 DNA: TGTGCCAGCAGCCCGGGGACTAGCGGGAGCTGGGCTGAGCAGTTCTTC. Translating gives CASSPGTSGSWAEQFF.

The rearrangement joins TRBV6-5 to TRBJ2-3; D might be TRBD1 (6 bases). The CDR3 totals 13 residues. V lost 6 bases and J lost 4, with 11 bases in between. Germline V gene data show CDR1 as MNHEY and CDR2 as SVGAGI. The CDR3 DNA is TGTGCCAGCAGCAAGGCAGGGGCAGATACGCAGTATTTT. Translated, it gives CASSKAGADTQYF.

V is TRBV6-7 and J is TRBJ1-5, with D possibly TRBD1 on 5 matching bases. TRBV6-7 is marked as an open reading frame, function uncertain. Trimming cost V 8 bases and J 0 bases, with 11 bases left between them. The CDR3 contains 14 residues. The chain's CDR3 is CASDSVYSNQPQHF. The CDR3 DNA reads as TGTGCCAGCGACAGCGTATATAGCAATCAGCCCCAGCATTTT.

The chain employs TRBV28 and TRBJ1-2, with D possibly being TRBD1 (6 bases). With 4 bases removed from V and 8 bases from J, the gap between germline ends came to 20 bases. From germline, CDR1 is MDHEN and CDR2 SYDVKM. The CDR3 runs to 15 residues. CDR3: CASSSPGRDIKGYTF. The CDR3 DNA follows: TGTGCCAGCAGTTCCCCTGGCCGGGACATAAAAGGCTACACCTTC.

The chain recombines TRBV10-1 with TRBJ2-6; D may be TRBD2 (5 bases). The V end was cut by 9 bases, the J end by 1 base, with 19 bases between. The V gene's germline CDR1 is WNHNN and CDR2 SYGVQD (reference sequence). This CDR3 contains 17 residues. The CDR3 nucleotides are TGCGCCAGGCCTCGGGGATCTGTCTTGTCTGGGGCCAACGTCCTGACTTTC. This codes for CARPRGSVLSGANVLTF.

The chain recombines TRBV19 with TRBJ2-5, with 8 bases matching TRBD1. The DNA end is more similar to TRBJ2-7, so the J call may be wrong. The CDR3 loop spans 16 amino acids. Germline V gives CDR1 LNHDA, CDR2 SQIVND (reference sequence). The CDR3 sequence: CASSSGTGGLLNEQYF. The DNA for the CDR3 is TGTGCCAGTAGTTCGGGGACAGGAGGCTTGCTCAACGAGCAGTACTTC.

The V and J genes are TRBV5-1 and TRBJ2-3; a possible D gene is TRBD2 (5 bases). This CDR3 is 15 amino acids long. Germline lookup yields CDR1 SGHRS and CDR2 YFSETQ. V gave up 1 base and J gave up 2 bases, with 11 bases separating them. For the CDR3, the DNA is TGCGCCAGCAGCTTGCGGACTCTGAACACAGATACGCAGTATTTT. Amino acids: CASSLRTLNTDTQYF.